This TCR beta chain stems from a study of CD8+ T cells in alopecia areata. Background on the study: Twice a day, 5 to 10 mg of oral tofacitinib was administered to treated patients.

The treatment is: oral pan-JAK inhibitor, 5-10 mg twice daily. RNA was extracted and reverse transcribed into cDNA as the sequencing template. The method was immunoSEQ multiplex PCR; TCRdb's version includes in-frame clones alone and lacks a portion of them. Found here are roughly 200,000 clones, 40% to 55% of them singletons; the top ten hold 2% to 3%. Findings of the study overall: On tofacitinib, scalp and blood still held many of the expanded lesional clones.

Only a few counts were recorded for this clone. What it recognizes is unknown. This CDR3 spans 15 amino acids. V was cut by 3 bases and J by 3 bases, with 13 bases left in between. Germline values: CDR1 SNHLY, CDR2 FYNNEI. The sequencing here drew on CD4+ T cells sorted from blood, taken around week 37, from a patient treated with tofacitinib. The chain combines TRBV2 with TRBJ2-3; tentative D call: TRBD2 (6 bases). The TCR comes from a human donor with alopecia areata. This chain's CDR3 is CASSEYGSRTDTQYF. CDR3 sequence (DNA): TGTGCCAGCAGTGAGTACGGGAGCCGAACAGATACGCAGTATTTT.